This is a list of T cell receptor beta chains from one sample in a study of T-cell reconstitution after alpha-beta-depleted transplantation in children. TCRdb ran MiXCR on the PCR reads and lists one entry per CDR3 protein. The sample has around 580,000 distinct CDR3 sequences; roughly 23% are singletons. Sequences were derived from PBMCs, mostly from graft donor cells, sampled 360 days after TCRalphabeta/CD19-depleted stem cell transplant. These receptors were obtained from a boy younger than two who had a stem cell transplant for acute myeloid leukemia, so the T cells may come from the graft donor. The conserved cysteine and the conserved F or W are not part of the CDR3 here. The order of the fields is D gene, J gene, V gene, CDR3 protein. A D gene is named only where the DNA matches it firmly.

>TRBD1|TRBJ1-1|TRBV29-1
SGSTGGNTEAF
>NA|TRBJ2-2|TRBV20-1
SADRNTGELF
>TRBD1|TRBJ1-4|TRBV5-6
ASSLGDRGPNEKLF
>TRBD2|TRBJ2-3|TRBV20-1
SAREAGLSADTQY
>NA|TRBJ2-3|TRBV12-3/TRBV12-4
ASSWDGGDTQY
>NA|TRBJ1-3|TRBV7-8
ASSLDLGTSGNTIY
>NA|TRBJ2-7|TRBV4-3
ASSLGEVR
>TRBD1|TRBJ1-2|TRBV7-2
ASSYRTGENYGYT
>NA|TRBJ2-5|TRBV11-1
ASNSESGQETQY
>NA|TRBJ2-1|TRBV11-2
ASSLDRPFGPYNEQF
>TRBD2|TRBJ2-1|TRBV6-5
ASSYWTSSVNEQF
>NA|TRBJ2-1|TRBV12-3/TRBV12-4
ASSLVRGGFNEQF
>NA|TRBJ2-3|TRBV7-8
ASSFVGPTDTQY
>NA|TRBJ1-2|TRBV5-1
ASSSQETYGYT
>NA|TRBJ1-2|TRBV5-4
ASSSPTDKANYGYT
>NA|TRBJ2-3|TRBV29-1
SAVDSGTSTDTQY
>TRBD2|TRBJ2-1|TRBV7-2
ASSLAPYLAGGPNEQF
>NA|TRBJ2-5|TRBV7-9
ASSSRRAGGETQY
>NA|TRBJ2-3|TRBV20-1
SGIRMSTDTQY
>NA|TRBJ2-1|TRBV6-5
ASSYRGVAYNEQF
>NA|TRBJ2-1|TRBV12-3/TRBV12-4
ASSFGRFLQF
>NA|TRBJ2-1|TRBV7-2
ASSFLGPSYNEQF
>NA|TRBJ1-2|TRBV28
ASSLSPGGYT
>NA|TRBJ2-2|TRBV4-3
ASSQDQENTGELF
>NA|TRBJ2-1|TRBV4-2
ASSHHSGYNEQF
>TRBD2|TRBJ2-5|TRBV7-9
ASTAGGYEETQY
>NA|TRBJ2-5|TRBV10-1
ASSESTGTPETQY
>NA|TRBJ1-2|TRBV7-2
ASSFSRAVGYT
>NA|TRBJ2-3|TRBV15
ATSRDLEDPDTQY
>NA|TRBJ2-3|TRBV28
ASSFPGGADTQY
>TRBD1|TRBJ1-4|TRBV4-2
ASSQDRDRATNEKLF
>NA|TRBJ2-7|TRBV5-4
ASSFRQVPPYEQY
>TRBD2|TRBJ2-5|TRBV2
ASSQTAGGSKTQY
>TRBD1|TRBJ2-3|TRBV6-1
ASSKDRATDTQY
>TRBD1|TRBJ1-5|TRBV20-1
SARVAGGYSNQPQH
>NA|TRBJ2-5|TRBV6-2/TRBV6-3
ASSYGFGLETQY
>NA|TRBJ1-1|TRBV10-3
AISGGAGEAF
>NA|TRBJ2-6|TRBV2
ASSEIGGFGANVLT
>NA|TRBJ2-5|TRBV20-1
SADRYHQETQY
>TRBD2|TRBJ2-2|TRBV7-2
ASSLALASGGTGELF